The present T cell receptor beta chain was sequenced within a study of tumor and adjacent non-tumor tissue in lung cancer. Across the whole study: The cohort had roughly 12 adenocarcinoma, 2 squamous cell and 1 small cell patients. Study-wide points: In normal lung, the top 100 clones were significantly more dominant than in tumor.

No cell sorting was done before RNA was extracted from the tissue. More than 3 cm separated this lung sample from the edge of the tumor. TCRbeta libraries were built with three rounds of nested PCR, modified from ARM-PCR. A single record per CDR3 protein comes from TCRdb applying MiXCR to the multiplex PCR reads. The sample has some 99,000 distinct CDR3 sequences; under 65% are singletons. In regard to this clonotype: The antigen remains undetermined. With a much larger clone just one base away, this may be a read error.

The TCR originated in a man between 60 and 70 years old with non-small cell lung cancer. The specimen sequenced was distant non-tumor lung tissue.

CDR3 amino acids: CASSRGQGATTNEKLFF. CDR3 coding DNA: TGCGCCAGCAGCAGAGGACAGGGGGCTACAACTAATGAAAAACTGTTTTTT. The gene calls are TRBV4-1 and TRBJ1-4; 11 bases map to TRBD1. Germline V gene data show CDR1 as MGHRA and CDR2 as YSYEKL. There are 17 residues in the CDR3. Germline trimming cut 5 bases from V and 0 bases from J; bases unmatched to any gene: 5.